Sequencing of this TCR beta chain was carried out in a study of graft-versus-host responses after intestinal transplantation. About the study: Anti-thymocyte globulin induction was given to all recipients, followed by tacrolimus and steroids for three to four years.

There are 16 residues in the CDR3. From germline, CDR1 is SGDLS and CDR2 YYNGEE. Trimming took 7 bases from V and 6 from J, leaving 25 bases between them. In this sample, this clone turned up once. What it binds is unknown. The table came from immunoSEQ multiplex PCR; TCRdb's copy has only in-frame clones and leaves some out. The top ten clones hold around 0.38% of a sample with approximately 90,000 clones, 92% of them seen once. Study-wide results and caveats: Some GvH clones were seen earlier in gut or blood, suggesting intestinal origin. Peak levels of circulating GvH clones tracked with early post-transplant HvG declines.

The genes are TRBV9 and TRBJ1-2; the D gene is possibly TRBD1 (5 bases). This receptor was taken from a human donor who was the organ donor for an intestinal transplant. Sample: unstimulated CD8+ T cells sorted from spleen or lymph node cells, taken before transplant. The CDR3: CASEKGGRGGVDGYTF. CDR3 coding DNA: TGTGCCAGCGAGAAGGGTGGGAGGGGTGGCGTGGATGGCTACACCTTC.